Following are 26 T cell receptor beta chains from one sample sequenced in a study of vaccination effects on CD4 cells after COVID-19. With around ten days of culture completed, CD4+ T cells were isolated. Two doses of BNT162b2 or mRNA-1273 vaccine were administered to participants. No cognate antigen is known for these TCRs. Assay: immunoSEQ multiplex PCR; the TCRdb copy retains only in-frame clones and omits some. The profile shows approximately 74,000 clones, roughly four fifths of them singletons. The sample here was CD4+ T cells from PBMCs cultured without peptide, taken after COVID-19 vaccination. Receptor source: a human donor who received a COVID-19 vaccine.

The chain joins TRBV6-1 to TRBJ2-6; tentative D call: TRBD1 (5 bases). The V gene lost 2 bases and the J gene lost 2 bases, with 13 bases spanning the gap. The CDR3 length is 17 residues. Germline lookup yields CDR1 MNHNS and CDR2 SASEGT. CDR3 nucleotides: TGTGCCAGCAGTGAACTCGCAGGGAAAACTGGGGCCAACGTCCTGACTTTC. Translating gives CASSELAGKTGANVLTF.

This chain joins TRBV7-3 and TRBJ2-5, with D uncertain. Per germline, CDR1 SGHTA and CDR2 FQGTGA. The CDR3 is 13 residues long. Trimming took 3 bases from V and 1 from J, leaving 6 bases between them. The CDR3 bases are TGTGCCAGCAGCTTTTCTCCCCAAGAGACCCAGTACTTC. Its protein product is CASSFSPQETQYF.

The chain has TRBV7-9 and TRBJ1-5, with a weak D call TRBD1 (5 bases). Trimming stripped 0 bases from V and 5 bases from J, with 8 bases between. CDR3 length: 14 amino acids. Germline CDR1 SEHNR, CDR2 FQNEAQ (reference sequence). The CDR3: CASSLAGPDQPQHF. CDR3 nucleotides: TGTGCCAGCAGCTTAGCGGGGCCGGATCAGCCCCAGCATTTT.

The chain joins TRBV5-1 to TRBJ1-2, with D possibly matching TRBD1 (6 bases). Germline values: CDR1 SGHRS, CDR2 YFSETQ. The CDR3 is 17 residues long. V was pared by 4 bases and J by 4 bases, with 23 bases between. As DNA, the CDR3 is TGCGCCAGCAGCCTCCGGCCACGGGGGGCCAGAGGCTATGGCTACACCTTC. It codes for CASSLRPRGARGYGYTF.

The CDR3 coding sequence is TGTGCCAGCAGCATGGAGGCCCTCTACGAGCAGTACGTC. Amino acids: CASSMEALYEQYV. The rearrangement joins TRBV6-5 to TRBJ2-7; TRBD2 might be the D (5 bases). Trimming removed 6 bases at V and 3 bases at J, with 12 bases between. The germline V gene encodes CDR1 MNHEY and CDR2 SVGAGI. The CDR3 has 13 amino acids.

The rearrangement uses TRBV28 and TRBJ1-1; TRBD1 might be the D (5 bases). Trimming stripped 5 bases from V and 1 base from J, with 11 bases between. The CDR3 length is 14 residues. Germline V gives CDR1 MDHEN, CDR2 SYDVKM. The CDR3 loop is CASSTPGGNTEAFF. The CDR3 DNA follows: TGTGCCAGCAGTACCCCTGGGGGGAACACTGAAGCTTTCTTT.

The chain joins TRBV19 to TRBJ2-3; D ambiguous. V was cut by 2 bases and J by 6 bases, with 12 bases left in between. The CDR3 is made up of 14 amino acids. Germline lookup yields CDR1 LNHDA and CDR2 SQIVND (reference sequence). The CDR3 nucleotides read TGTGCCAGTAGTATAAGAGTCGGGCGGGATACGCAGTATTTT. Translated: CASSIRVGRDTQYF. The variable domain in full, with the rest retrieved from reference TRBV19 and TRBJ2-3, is DGGITQSPKYLFRKEGQNVTLSCEQNLNHDAMYWYRQDPGQGLRLIYYSQIVNDFQKGDIAEGYSVSREKKESFPLTVTSAQKNPTAFYLCASSIRVGRDTQYFGPGTRLTVL.

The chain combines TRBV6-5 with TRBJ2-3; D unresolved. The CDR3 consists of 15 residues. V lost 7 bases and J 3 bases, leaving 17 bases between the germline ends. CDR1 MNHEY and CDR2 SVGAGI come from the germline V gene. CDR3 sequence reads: CASNKDPVVTDTQYF. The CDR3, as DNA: TGTGCCAGCAACAAGGACCCCGTTGTGACAGATACGCAGTATTTT.

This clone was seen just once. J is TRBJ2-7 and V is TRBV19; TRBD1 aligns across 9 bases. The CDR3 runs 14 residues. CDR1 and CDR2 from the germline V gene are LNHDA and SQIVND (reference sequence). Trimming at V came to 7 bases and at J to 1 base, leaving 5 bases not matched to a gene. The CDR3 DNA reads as TGTGCCAGTAAATCGGGACAGGGTTCCTACGAGCAGTACGTC. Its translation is CASKSGQGSYEQYV.

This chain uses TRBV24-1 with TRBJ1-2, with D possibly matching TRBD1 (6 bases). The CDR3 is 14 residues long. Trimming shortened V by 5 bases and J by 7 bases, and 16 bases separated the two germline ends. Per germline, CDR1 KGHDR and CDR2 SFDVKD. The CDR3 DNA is TGTGCCACCAGTGCGGGGGGCACCGAGCGTGGCTACACCTTC. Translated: CATSAGGTERGYTF.

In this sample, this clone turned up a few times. The CDR3 region has the DNA TGTGCCAGCAGCCAAGTTGGGGGCTACACCTTC. Translated, it gives CASSQVGGYTF. This sequence joins TRBV7-8 and TRBJ1-2; D is ambiguous. The CDR3 has 11 amino acids. Germline V gene lookup returns CDR1 SGHVS and CDR2 FQNEAQ. Trimming removed 5 bases at V and 8 bases at J, with 9 bases between.

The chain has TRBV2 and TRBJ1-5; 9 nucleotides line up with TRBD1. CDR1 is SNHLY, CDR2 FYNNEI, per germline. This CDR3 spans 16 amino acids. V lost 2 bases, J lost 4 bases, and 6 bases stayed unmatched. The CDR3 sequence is CASSELTGGGNQPQHF. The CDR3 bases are TGTGCCAGCAGTGAATTAACAGGGGGCGGGAATCAGCCCCAGCATTTT.

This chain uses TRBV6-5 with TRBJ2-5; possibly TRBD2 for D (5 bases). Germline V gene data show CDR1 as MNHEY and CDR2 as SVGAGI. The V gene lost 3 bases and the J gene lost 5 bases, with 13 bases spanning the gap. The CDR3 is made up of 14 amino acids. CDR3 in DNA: TGTGCCAGCAGTTATTTAGGGTCGGGGGAGACCCAGTACTTC. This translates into CASSYLGSGETQYF.

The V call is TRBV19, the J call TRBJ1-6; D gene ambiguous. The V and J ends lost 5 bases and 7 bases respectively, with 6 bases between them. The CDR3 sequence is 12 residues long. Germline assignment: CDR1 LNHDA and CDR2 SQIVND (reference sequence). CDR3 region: CASSPTNSPLHF. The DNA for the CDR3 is TGTGCCAGTAGTCCTACGAATTCACCCCTCCACTTT.

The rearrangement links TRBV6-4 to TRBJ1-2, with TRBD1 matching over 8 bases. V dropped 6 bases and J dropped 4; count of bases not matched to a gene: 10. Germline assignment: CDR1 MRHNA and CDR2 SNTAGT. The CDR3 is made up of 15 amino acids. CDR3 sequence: CASSPGQGFSYGYTF. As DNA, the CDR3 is TGTGCCAGCAGCCCAGGACAGGGATTCTCCTATGGCTACACCTTC.

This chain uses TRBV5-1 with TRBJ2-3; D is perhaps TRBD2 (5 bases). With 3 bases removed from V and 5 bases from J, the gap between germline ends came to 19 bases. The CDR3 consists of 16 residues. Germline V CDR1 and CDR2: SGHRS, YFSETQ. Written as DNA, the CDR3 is TGCGCCAGCAGCTCCTATCTTCCACGCGCGGGAGATACGCAGTATTTT. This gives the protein CASSSYLPRAGDTQYF.

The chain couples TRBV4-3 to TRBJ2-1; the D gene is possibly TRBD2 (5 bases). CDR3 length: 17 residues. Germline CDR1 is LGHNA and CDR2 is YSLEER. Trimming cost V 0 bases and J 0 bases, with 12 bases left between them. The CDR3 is CASSQDLTGNSYNEQFF. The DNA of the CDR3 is TGCGCCAGCAGCCAAGATCTTACGGGGAACTCCTACAATGAGCAGTTCTTC.

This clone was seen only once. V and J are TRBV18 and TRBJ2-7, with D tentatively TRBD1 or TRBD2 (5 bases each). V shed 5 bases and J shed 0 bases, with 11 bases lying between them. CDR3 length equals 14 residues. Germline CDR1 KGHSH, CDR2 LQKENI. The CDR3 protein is CASSTGRSSYEQYV. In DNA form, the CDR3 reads TGTGCCAGCTCAACGGGACGGAGCTCCTACGAGCAGTACGTC.

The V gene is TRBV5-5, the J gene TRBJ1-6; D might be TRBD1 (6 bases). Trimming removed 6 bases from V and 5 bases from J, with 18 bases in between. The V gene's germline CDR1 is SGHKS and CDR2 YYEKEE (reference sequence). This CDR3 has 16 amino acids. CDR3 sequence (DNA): TGTGCCAGCACCAACCAGGTACAGGGTAATAATTCACCCCTCCACTTT. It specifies CASTNQVQGNNSPLHF.

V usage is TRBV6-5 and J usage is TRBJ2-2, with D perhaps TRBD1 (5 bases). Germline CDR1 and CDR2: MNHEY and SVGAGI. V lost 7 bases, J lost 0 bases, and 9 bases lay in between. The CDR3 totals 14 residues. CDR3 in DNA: TGTGCCAGCACTTCCAGGGCGAACACCGGGGAGCTGTTTTTT. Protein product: CASTSRANTGELFF.

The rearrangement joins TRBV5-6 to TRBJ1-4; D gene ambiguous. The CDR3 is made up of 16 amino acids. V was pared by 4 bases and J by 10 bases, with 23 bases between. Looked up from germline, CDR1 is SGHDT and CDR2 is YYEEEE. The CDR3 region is CASSQSSEGLRVKLFF. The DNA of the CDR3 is TGTGCCAGCAGCCAGTCGAGCGAAGGCCTTCGCGTAAAACTGTTTTTT.

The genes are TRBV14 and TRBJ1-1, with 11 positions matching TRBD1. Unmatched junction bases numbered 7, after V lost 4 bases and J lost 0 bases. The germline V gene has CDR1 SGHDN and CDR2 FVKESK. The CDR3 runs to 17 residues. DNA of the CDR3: TGTGCCAGCAGCCCCCGGACAGGGGGCGCGATGAACACTGAAGCTTTCTTT. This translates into CASSPRTGGAMNTEAFF.

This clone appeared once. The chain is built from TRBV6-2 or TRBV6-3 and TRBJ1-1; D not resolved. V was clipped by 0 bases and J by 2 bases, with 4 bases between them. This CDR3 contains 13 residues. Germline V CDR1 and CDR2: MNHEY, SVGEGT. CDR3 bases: TGTGCCAGCAGTTACTCATTCAACACTGAAGCTTTCTTT. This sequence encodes CASSYSFNTEAFF.

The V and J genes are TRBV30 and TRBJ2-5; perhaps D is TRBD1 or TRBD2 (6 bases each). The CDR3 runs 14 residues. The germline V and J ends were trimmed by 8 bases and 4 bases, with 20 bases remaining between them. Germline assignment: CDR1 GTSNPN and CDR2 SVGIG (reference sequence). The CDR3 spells CAGRRPQGGETQYF. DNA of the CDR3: TGTGCCGGACGCCGGCCACAGGGAGGAGAGACCCAGTACTTC.

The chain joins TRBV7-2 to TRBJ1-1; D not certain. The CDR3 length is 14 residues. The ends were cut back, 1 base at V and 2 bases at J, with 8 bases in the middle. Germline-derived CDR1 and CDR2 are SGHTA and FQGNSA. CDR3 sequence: CASSLVGVNTEAFF. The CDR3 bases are TGTGCCAGCAGCTTAGTTGGGGTTAACACTGAAGCTTTCTTT.

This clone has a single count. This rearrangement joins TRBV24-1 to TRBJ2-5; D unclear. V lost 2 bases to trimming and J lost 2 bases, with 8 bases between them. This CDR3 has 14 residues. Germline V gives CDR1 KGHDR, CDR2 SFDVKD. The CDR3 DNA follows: TGTGCCACCAGTGATTCACGGCGGCAAGAGACCCAGTACTTC. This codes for CATSDSRRQETQYF.